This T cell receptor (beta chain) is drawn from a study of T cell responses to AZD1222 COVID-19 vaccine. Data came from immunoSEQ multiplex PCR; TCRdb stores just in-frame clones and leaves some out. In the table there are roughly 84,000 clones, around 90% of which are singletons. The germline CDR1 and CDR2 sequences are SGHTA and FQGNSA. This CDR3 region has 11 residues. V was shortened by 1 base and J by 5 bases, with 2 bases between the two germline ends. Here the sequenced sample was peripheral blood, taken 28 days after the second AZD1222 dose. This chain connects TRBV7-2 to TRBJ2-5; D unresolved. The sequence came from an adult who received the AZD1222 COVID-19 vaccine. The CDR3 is CASSLVETQYF. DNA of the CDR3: TGTGCCAGCAGCTTAGTGGAGACCCAGTACTTC.